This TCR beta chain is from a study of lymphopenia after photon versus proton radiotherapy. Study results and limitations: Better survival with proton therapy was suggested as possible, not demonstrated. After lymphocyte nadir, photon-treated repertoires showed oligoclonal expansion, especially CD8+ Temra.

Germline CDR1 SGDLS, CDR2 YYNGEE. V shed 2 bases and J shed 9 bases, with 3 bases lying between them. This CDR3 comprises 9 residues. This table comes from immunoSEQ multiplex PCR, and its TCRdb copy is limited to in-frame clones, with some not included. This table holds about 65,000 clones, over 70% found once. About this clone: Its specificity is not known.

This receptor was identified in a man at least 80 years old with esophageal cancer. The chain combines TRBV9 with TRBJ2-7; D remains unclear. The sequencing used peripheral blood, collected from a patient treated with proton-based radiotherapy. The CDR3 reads CASSVGQYF. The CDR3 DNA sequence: TGTGCCAGCAGCGTCGGGCAGTACTTC.